The 29 T cell receptor beta chains presented below share a single source sample, sequenced in a study of shared clonotypes between healthy human individuals. Sequencing was performed with immunoSEQ multiplex PCR; in TCRdb, only in-frame clones are kept and a portion is missing. The profile shows a few million clones, more than 85% of them singletons. Sequencing was carried out using naive CD4+ T cells from PBMCs. The subset: CD45RA+ positively selected. The receptors were sampled from a man between 18 and 29 years old in good health. Some clones in this sample may be carry-over from other donors' samples.

This clone has just a few counts. The chain has TRBV2 and TRBJ1-2, with 7 positions matching TRBD1. Germline trimming cut 6 bases from V and 8 bases from J; bases unmatched to any gene: 6. Germline CDR1 reads SNHLY; CDR2 reads FYNNEI. This CDR3 has 12 amino acids. The CDR3 nucleotides are TGTGCCAGCAGCGCGACAGGGTGGGGCTACACCTTC. Amino acids: CASSATGWGYTF.

The chain combines TRBV5-1 with TRBJ1-1, with no clear D. The germline gives CDR1 SGHRS, CDR2 YFSETQ. The V gene lost 0 bases and the J gene lost 0 bases, with 6 bases spanning the gap. CDR3 size: 14 residues. This CDR3 is CASSLEVMNTEAFF. As DNA, the CDR3 is TGCGCCAGCAGCTTGGAGGTAATGAACACTGAAGCTTTCTTT.

The rearrangement uses TRBV11-2 and TRBJ2-5; 8 nucleotides match TRBD2. This CDR3 has 16 residues. Germline-derived CDR1 and CDR2 are SGHAT and FQNNGV. V dropped 6 bases and J dropped 4; count of bases not matched to a gene: 13. The chain's CDR3 is CASSARRSGSTETQYF. Here the CDR3 DNA reads TGTGCCAGCAGTGCCCGACGGAGCGGGAGTACAGAGACCCAGTACTTC.

V gene TRBV29-1 combines with J gene TRBJ2-7; 9 bases map to TRBD1. The CDR3 contains 12 residues. V was clipped by 6 bases and J by 6 bases; unmatched bases: 6. The germline CDR1 and CDR2 sequences are SQVTM and ANQGSEA. CDR3 DNA: TGCAGCGTAAGGGACAGGGTCTTCGAGCAGTACTTC. Translation gives CSVRDRVFEQYF.

In DNA form, the CDR3 reads TGTGCCAGCCAGGGGGACACATACTATGGCTACACCTTC. Translated: CASQGDTYYGYTF. The chain combines TRBV28 with TRBJ1-2, with TRBD1 matching 7 bases. Per the germline V gene, CDR1 is MDHEN and CDR2 is SYDVKM. This CDR3 spans 13 amino acids. Unmatched junction bases numbered 6, after V lost 8 bases and J lost 3 bases.

The rearrangement joins TRBV19 to TRBJ1-5, with D perhaps TRBD1 (5 bases). V was trimmed by 4 bases and J by 0 bases, leaving 16 bases between them. This CDR3 is built from 17 residues. Looked up from germline, CDR1 is LNHDA and CDR2 is SQIVND (reference sequence). The CDR3 region is CASSTRDGQHSNQPQHF. CDR3 sequence (DNA): TGTGCCAGTAGTACCAGGGACGGCCAACATAGCAATCAGCCCCAGCATTTT.

In the case of this clone: Other DNA sequences of this sample code for an identical CDR3. The J gene is TRBJ1-1, the V gene TRBV7-2, with D maybe TRBD1 (6 bases). This CDR3 has 12 residues. V gave up 2 bases and J gave up 5 bases, with 6 bases separating them. CDR1 is SGHTA and CDR2 is FQGNSA in the germline V gene. In nucleotides, the CDR3 is TGTGCCAGCAGCTTAAGGGGGACTGAAGCTTTCTTT. Its protein product is CASSLRGTEAFF.

The rearrangement uses TRBV11-2 and TRBJ2-7; 8 bases align to TRBD2. After removal of 5 bases from V and 2 bases from J, the junction contained 11 bases not matched to a gene. The germline V gene has CDR1 SGHAT and CDR2 FQNNGV. The CDR3 is made up of 16 amino acids. The CDR3 reads CASSLLAGSGAYEQYF. In nucleotides, the CDR3 is TGTGCCAGCAGCCTCCTGGCGGGTAGCGGGGCCTACGAGCAGTACTTC.

The chain recombines TRBV28 with TRBJ2-5, with D uncertain. The CDR3 loop spans 12 amino acids. V gave up 10 bases and J gave up 2 bases, with 11 bases separating them. Germline assignment: CDR1 MDHEN and CDR2 SYDVKM. The CDR3, as DNA: TGTGCCATCGCTACGACACAAGAGACCCAGTACTTC. Amino acids: CAIATTQETQYF.

The chain links TRBV7-2 to TRBJ1-2; TRBD1 matches at 8 bases. Unmatched junction bases numbered 18, after V lost 7 bases and J lost 2 bases. This CDR3 is 18 amino acids long. CDR1 and CDR2 from the germline V gene are SGHTA and FQGNSA. This chain's CDR3 is CASTVQMTGAGFNYGYTF. CDR3 bases: TGTGCCAGCACCGTACAAATGACAGGGGCAGGGTTCAACTATGGCTACACCTTC.

The rearrangement joins TRBV10-3 to TRBJ1-1; TRBD1 matches at 9 bases. The trim removed 5 bases at V and 4 bases at J, leaving 5 bases unmatched. Germline CDR1 ENHRY, CDR2 SYGVKD. This CDR3 has 14 amino acids. The CDR3: CAISNDRGGTEAFF. The CDR3 DNA sequence: TGTGCCATCAGTAATGACAGGGGGGGCACTGAAGCTTTCTTT.

V and J are TRBV5-1 and TRBJ1-1; TRBD1 might be the D (5 bases). The CDR3 length is 16 residues. Germline V gene lookup returns CDR1 SGHRS and CDR2 YFSETQ. Trimming took 4 bases from V and 7 from J, leaving 23 bases between them. The DNA for the CDR3 is TGCGCCAGCAGCCTCCTGGGGCGGACTAGCCCCAATGAAGCTTTCTTT. As protein: CASSLLGRTSPNEAFF.

The V gene is TRBV12-5, the J gene TRBJ2-1; D perhaps matches TRBD2 (5 bases). The CDR3 consists of 16 residues. CDR1 and CDR2 from the germline V gene are LGHNT and FRNRAP. Deletions cut 4 bases from V and 5 bases from J, with 18 bases between. The CDR3 region is CASGSSLWRRNNEQFF. CDR3 coding DNA: TGTGCTAGTGGTTCATCCTTATGGCGGAGGAACAATGAGCAGTTCTTC.

V usage is TRBV28 and J usage is TRBJ1-2; D is ambiguous. CDR1 and CDR2 (germline): MDHEN, SYDVKM. The V and J ends lost 7 bases and 2 bases respectively, with 14 bases between them. This CDR3 is 14 amino acids long. DNA for the CDR3: TGTGCCAGCAAAGGACTAGACTCCAACTATGGCTACACCTTC. It translates to CASKGLDSNYGYTF.

V and J are TRBV5-1 and TRBJ1-2; D possibly corresponds to TRBD1 (5 bases). With 4 bases removed from V and 4 bases from J, the gap between germline ends came to 11 bases. CDR1 is SGHRS, CDR2 YFSETQ, per germline. The CDR3 runs 13 residues. The CDR3 reads CASSEDILYGYTF. The CDR3 DNA sequence: TGCGCCAGCAGCGAGGACATCCTCTATGGCTACACCTTC.

This chain links TRBV5-4 with TRBJ2-3, with 8 nucleotides matching TRBD2. The CDR3 is 15 amino acids. Per the germline V gene, CDR1 is SGHNT and CDR2 is YYREEE (reference sequence). The V and J ends lost 4 bases and 2 bases, in that order; junction bases with no gene match: 6. CDR3 region: CASSGGGRTTDTQYF. DNA for the CDR3: TGTGCCAGCAGCGGGGGCGGGAGGACCACAGATACGCAGTATTTT.

The rearrangement links TRBV2 to TRBJ2-3, with D unclear. The V and J ends lost 6 bases and 4 bases respectively, with 8 bases between them. The CDR3 contains 12 residues. The germline V gene encodes CDR1 SNHLY and CDR2 FYNNEI. CDR3 protein: CASRVGADTQYF. CDR3 nucleotides: TGTGCCAGCAGGGTTGGAGCAGATACGCAGTATTTT.

V usage is TRBV14 and J usage is TRBJ1-2; 7 bases map to TRBD1. CDR3 length equals 15 residues. The V gene end was trimmed by 4 bases and the J gene end by 9 bases; junction bases not matched to a gene: 14. Germline V gene lookup returns CDR1 SGHDN and CDR2 FVKESK. The CDR3 loop reads CASSPTGAAGTRYTF. CDR3 sequence (DNA): TGTGCCAGCAGCCCCACAGGGGCTGCAGGGACACGCTACACCTTC. Full variable domain (rest looked up from reference TRBV14 and TRBJ1-2): EAGVTQFPSHSVIEKGQTVTLRCDPISGHDNLYWYRRVMGKEIKFLLHFVKESKQDESGMPNNRFLAERTGGTYSTLKVQPAELEDSGVYFCASSPTGAAGTRYTFGSGTRLTVV.

The rearrangement links TRBV6-1 to TRBJ1-4; no clear D gene. The CDR3 is made up of 13 amino acids. CDR1 and CDR2 (germline): MNHNS, SASEGT. Trimming shortened V by 7 bases and J by 8 bases, and 14 bases separated the two germline ends. CDR3 sequence: CASTPLRREKLFF. The CDR3 nucleotides are TGTGCCAGCACTCCTCTGAGACGAGAAAAACTGTTTTTT.

V is TRBV5-4 and J is TRBJ2-5, with D perhaps TRBD1 (6 bases). The CDR3 length is 16 residues. CDR1 is SGHNT, CDR2 YYREEE, per germline (reference sequence). V dropped 3 bases and J dropped 0 bases, with 15 bases sitting between them. CDR3 loop: CASSSMPQGNQETQYF. DNA for the CDR3: TGTGCCAGCAGCTCCATGCCTCAGGGGAACCAAGAGACCCAGTACTTC. The full variable domain, its missing parts supplied by reference TRBV5-4 and TRBJ2-5, is ETGVTQSPTHLIKTRGQQVTLRCSSQSGHNTVSWYQQALGQGPQFIFQYYREEENGRGNFPPRFSGLQFPNYSSELNVNALELDDSALYLCASSSMPQGNQETQYFGPGTRLLVL.

The chain joins TRBV5-1 to TRBJ1-4, with no clear D. Trimming shortened V by 1 base and J by 0 bases, and 4 bases separated the two germline ends. Germline V CDR1 and CDR2: SGHRS, YFSETQ. The CDR3 is 14 residues long. In DNA form, the CDR3 reads TGCGCCAGCAGCTTGTTTGCAACTAATGAAAAACTGTTTTTT. Translating it yields CASSLFATNEKLFF.

The chain joins TRBV18 to TRBJ2-3; TRBD2 matches at 8 bases. Germline V gene data show CDR1 as KGHSH and CDR2 as LQKENI. The junction had 1 base not matched to a gene; V was cut back by 3 bases and J by 2 bases. CDR3 length equals 14 residues. The CDR3 bases are TGTGCCAGCTCACCCGGGGGGGCCACAGATACGCAGTATTTT. It codes for CASSPGGATDTQYF.

This chain joins TRBV25-1 and TRBJ2-7; D may be TRBD1 or TRBD2 (5 bases each). Trimming shortened V by 4 bases and J by 1 base, and 11 bases separated the two germline ends. This CDR3 region has 14 residues. The germline V gene encodes CDR1 MGHDK and CDR2 SYGVNS. For the CDR3, the DNA is TGTGCCAGCAGTGTGGGGGACGGATCCTACGAGCAGTACTTC. It encodes CASSVGDGSYEQYF.

As DNA, the CDR3 is TGTGCCAGCCGACCGGGGTCAGTCTCCTACGAGCAGTACTTC. Its translation: CASRPGSVSYEQYF. The chain joins TRBV6-5 to TRBJ2-7; D is possibly TRBD2 (5 bases). CDR3 size: 14 residues. Germline V CDR1 and CDR2: MNHEY, SVGAGI. The V and J ends lost 8 bases and 0 bases respectively, with 14 bases between them.

The chain combines TRBV7-9 with TRBJ2-1; 11 bases are a match to TRBD1. The CDR3 covers 16 residues. J lost 6 bases, V lost 5 bases, and 9 bases had no gene match. Per germline, CDR1 SEHNR and CDR2 FQNEAQ (reference sequence). CDR3 sequence reads: CASSAGQGATANEQFF. In nucleotides, the CDR3 is TGTGCCAGCAGCGCCGGACAGGGGGCGACCGCCAATGAGCAGTTCTTC.

The chain links TRBV7-2 to TRBJ2-7; 8 positions match TRBD1. J gave up 2 bases and V 3 bases, and 6 bases lay outside the gene matches. The CDR3 has 15 amino acids. Germline V CDR1 and CDR2: SGHTA, FQGNSA. This chain's CDR3 is CASSFRTGKTYEQYF. The CDR3 coding sequence is TGTGCCAGCAGCTTTAGGACAGGGAAAACCTACGAGCAGTACTTC.

This rearrangement joins TRBV7-6 to TRBJ1-4, with 7 positions matching TRBD1. The CDR3 sequence is 15 residues long. CDR1 is SGHVS and CDR2 is FNYEAQ in the germline V gene. V lost 2 bases, J lost 5 bases, and 5 bases stayed unmatched. The CDR3 region has the DNA TGTGCCAGCAGCTTAAATGGACAGGCAAATGAAAAACTGTTTTTT. Residues: CASSLNGQANEKLFF. Drawing the rest from reference TRBV7-6 and TRBJ1-4, the complete variable domain is GAGVSQSPRYKVTKRGQDVALRCDPISGHVSLYWYRQALGQGPEFLTYFNYEAQQDKSGLPNDRFSAERPEGSISTLTIQRTEQRDSAMYRCASSLNGQANEKLFFGSGTQLSVL.

This clone was observed once. J is TRBJ1-2 and V is TRBV5-6; no definite D call. Trimming took off 1 base at V and 8 bases at J, with 18 bases between the two ends. Germline-derived CDR1 and CDR2 are SGHDT and YYEEEE. The CDR3 length is 15 residues. The CDR3 bases are TGTGCCAGCAGCTTGCTCGGAACGGTCGGGGTAGGCTACACCTTC. This codes for CASSLLGTVGVGYTF. The full variable domain, rest sourced from reference TRBV5-6 and TRBJ1-2, is DAGVTQSPTHLIKTRGQQVTLRCSPKSGHDTVSWYQQALGQGPQFIFQYYEEEERQRGNFPDRFSGHQFPNYSSELNVNALLLGDSALYLCASSLLGTVGVGYTFGSGTRLTVV.

This sequence joins TRBV14 and TRBJ2-1; no reliable D call. Germline CDR1 reads SGHDN; CDR2 reads FVKESK. This CDR3 comprises 15 residues. Trimming removed 4 bases from V and 3 bases from J, with 13 bases in between. CDR3 in amino acids: CASSLGWRNYNEQFF. CDR3 in DNA: TGTGCCAGCAGCCTCGGGTGGCGGAACTACAATGAGCAGTTCTTC.